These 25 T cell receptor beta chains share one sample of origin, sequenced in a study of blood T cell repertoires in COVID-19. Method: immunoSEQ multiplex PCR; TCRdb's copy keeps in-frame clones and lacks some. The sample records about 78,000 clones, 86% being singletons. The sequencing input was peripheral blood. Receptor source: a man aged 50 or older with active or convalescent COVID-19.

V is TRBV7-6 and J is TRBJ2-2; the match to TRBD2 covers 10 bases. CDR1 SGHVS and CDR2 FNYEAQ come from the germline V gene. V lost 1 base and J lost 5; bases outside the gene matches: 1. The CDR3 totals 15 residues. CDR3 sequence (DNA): TGTGCCAGCAGCTTAGAAGCGGGGGGGACCGGGGAGCTGTTTTTT. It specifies CASSLEAGGTGELFF. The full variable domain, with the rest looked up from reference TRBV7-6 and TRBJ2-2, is GAGVSQSPRYKVTKRGQDVALRCDPISGHVSLYWYRQALGQGPEFLTYFNYEAQQDKSGLPNDRFSAERPEGSISTLTIQRTEQRDSAMYRCASSLEAGGTGELFFGEGSRLTVL.

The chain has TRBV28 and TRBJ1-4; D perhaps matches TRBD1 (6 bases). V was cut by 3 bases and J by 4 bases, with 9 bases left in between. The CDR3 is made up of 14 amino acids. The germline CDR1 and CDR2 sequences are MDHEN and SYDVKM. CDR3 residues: CASSLDSSNEKLFF. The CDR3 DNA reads TGTGCCAGCAGTTTGGACAGCAGTAATGAAAAACTGTTTTTT.

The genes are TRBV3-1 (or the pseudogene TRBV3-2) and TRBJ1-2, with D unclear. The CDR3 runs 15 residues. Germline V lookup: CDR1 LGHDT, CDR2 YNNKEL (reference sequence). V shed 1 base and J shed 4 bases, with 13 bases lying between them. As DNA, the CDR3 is TGTGCCAGCAGCCAAGCCTGGACGGGATCCTATGGCTACACCTTC. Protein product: CASSQAWTGSYGYTF.

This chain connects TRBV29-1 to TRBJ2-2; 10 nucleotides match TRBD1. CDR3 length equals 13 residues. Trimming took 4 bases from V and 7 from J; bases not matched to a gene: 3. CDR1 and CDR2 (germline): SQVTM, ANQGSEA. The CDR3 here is CSVGQGAGGELFF. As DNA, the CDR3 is TGCAGCGTTGGACAGGGGGCGGGCGGGGAGCTGTTTTTT.

The CDR3 sequence is CSVTPGQGARSGAFF. The CDR3 nucleotides are TGCAGCGTTACTCCGGGACAGGGGGCGCGAAGCGGAGCTTTCTTT. The chain joins TRBV29-1 to TRBJ1-1, with 12 nucleotides matching TRBD1. Germline V lookup: CDR1 SQVTM, CDR2 ANQGSEA. The V gene end was trimmed by 5 bases and the J gene end by 10 bases; junction bases not matched to a gene: 14. This CDR3 region has 15 residues.

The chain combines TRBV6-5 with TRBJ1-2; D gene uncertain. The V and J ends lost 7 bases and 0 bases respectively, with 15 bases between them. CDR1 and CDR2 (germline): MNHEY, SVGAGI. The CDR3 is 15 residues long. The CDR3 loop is CASNPTRLANYGYTF. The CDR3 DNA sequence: TGTGCCAGCAACCCCACGAGGTTAGCTAACTATGGCTACACCTTC.

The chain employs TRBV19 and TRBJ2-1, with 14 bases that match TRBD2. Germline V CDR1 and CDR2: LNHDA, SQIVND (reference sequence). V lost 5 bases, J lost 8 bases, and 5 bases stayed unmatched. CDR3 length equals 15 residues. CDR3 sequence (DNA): TGTGCCAGTAGTCAGACTAGCGGGGGGGCCTATGAGCAGTTCTTC. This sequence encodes CASSQTSGGAYEQFF.

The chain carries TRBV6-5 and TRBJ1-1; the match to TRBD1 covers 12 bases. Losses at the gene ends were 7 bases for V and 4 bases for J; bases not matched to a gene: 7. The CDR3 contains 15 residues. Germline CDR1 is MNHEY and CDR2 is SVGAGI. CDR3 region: CASTPGQGAFTEAFF. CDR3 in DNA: TGTGCCAGCACCCCGGGACAGGGGGCTTTCACTGAAGCTTTCTTT.

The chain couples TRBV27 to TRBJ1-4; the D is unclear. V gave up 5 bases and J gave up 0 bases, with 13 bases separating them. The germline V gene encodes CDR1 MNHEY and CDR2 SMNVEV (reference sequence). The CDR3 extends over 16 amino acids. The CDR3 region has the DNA TGTGCCAGCAGTCCTCGGAGACCCTCAACTAATGAAAAACTGTTTTTT. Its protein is CASSPRRPSTNEKLFF. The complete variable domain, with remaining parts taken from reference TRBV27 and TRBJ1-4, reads EAQVTQNPRYLITVTGKKLTVTCSQNMNHEYMSWYRQDPGLGLRQIYYSMNVEVTDKGDVPEGYKVSRKEKRNFPLILESPSPNQTSLYFCASSPRRPSTNEKLFFGSGTQLSVL.

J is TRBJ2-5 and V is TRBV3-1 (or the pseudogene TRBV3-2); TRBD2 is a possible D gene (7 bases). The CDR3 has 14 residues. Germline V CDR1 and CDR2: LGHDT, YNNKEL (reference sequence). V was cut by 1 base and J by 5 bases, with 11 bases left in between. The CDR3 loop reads CASSQVGGGETQYF. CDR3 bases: TGTGCCAGCAGCCAAGTGGGAGGGGGTGAGACCCAGTACTTC.

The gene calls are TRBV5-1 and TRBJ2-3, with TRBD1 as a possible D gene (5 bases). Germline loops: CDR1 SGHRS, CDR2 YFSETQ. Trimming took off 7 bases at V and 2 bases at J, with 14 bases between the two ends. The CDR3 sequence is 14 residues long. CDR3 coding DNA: TGCGCCAGCCGCAATGAGGACATCACAGATACGCAGTATTTT. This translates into CASRNEDITDTQYF.

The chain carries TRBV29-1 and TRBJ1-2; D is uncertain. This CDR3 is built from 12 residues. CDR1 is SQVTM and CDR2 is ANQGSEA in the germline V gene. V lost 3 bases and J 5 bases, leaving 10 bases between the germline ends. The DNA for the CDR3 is TGCAGCGTTGAGGGTGAGGAATATGGCTACACCTTC. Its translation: CSVEGEEYGYTF.

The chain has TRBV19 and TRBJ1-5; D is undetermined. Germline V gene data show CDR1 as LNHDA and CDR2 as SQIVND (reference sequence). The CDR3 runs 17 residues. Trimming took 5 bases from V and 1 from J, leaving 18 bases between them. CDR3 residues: CASSPFGRGKSNQPQHF. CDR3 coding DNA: TGTGCCAGTAGTCCCTTCGGACGGGGAAAGAGCAATCAGCCCCAGCATTTT.

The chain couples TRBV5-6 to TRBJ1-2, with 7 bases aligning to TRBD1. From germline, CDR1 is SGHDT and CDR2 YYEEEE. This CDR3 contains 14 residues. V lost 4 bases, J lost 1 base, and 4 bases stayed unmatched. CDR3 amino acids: CASSGDSGNYGYTF. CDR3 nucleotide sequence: TGTGCCAGCAGCGGGGACAGTGGTAACTATGGCTACACCTTC.

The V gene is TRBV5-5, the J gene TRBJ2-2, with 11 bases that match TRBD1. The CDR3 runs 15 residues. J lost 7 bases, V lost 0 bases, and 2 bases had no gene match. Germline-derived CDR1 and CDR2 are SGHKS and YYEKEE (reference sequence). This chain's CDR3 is CASSLGTGGFGELFF. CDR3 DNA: TGTGCCAGCAGCTTGGGGACAGGGGGCTTCGGGGAGCTGTTTTTT. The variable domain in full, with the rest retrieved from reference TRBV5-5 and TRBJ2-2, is DAGVTQSPTHLIKTRGQQVTLRCSPISGHKSVSWYQQVLGQGPQFIFQYYEKEERGRGNFPDRFSARQFPNYSSELNVNALLLGDSALYLCASSLGTGGFGELFFGEGSRLTVL.

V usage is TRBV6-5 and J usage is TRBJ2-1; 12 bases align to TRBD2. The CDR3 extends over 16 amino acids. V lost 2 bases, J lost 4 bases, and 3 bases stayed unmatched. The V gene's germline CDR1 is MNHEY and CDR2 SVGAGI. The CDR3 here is CASSYTGTSGYNEQFF. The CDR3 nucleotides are TGTGCCAGCAGTTACACCGGGACTAGCGGGTACAATGAGCAGTTCTTC.

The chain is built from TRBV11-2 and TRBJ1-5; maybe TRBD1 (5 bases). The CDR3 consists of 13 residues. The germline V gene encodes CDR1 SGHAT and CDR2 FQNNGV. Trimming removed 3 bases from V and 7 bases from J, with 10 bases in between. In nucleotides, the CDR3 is TGTGCCAGCAGCTTGACAGATTACCAGCCCCAGCATTTT. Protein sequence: CASSLTDYQPQHF.

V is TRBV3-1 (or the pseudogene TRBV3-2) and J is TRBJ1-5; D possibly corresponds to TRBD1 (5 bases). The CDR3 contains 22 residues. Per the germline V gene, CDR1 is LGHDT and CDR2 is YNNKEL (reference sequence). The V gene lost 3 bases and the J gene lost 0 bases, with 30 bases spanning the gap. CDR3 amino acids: CASSQCIPGHKSPPYSNQPQHF. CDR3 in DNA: TGTGCCAGCAGCCAGTGTATCCCTGGACACAAGTCCCCCCCTTATAGCAATCAGCCCCAGCATTTT.

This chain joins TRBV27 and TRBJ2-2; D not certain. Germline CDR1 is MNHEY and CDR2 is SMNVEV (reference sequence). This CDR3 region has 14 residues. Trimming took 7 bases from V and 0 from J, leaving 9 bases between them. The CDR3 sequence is CASMRVANTGELFF. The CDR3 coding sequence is TGTGCCAGCATGCGAGTCGCGAACACCGGGGAGCTGTTTTTT.

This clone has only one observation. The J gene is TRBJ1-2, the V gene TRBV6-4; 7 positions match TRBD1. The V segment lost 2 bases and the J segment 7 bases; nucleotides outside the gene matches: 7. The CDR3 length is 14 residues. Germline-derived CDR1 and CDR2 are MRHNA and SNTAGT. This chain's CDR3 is CASSDPQGVGGYTF. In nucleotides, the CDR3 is TGTGCCAGCAGTGACCCGCAGGGGGTCGGTGGCTACACCTTC.

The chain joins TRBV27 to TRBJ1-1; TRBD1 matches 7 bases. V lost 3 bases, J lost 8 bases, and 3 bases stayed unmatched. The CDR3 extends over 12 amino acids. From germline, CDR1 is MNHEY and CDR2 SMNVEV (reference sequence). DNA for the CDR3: TGTGCCAGCAGTTTGGCAGGGGGGGAAGCTTTCTTT. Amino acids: CASSLAGGEAFF.

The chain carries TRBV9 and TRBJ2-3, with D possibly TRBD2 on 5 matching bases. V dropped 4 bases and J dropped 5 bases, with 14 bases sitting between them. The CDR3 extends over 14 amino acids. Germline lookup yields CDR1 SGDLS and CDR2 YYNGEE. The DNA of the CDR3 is TGTGCCAGCAGCACCCGGACTGGGGAAGATACGCAGTATTTT. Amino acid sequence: CASSTRTGEDTQYF.

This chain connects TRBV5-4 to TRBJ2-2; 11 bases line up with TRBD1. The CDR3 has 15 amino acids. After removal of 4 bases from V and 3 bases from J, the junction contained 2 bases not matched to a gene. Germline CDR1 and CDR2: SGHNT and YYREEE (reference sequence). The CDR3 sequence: CASSTGQGDTGELFF. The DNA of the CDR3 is TGTGCCAGCAGCACGGGACAGGGGGACACCGGGGAGCTGTTTTTT. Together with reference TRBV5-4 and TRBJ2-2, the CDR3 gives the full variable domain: ETGVTQSPTHLIKTRGQQVTLRCSSQSGHNTVSWYQQALGQGPQFIFQYYREEENGRGNFPPRFSGLQFPNYSSELNVNALELDDSALYLCASSTGQGDTGELFFGEGSRLTVL.

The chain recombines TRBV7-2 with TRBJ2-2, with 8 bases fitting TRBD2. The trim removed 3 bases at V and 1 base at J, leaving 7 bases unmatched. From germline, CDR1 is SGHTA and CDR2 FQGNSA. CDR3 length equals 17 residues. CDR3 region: CASSFTGGALNTGELFF. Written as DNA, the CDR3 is TGTGCCAGCAGCTTTACCGGGGGGGCTTTGAACACCGGGGAGCTGTTTTTT.

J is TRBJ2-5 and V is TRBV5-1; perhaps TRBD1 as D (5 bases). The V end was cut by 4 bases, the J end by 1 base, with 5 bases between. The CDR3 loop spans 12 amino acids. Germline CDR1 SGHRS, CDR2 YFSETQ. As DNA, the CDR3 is TGCGCCAGCAGCCAGGGCCAAGAGACCCAGTACTTC. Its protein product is CASSQGQETQYF.